This TCR beta chain was recovered during a study of control samples from healthy donors and cancer patients. The data were produced by immunoSEQ multiplex PCR, yet TCRdb's version contains in-frame clones alone and is incomplete. The table has about 140,000 clones, less than 90% seen once. Germline V gene lookup returns CDR1 LNHDA and CDR2 SQIVND (reference sequence). The CDR3 extends over 13 amino acids. V was clipped by 6 bases and J by 3 bases, with 12 bases between them. The sequence derives from a woman aged 25 to 39 in good health. Sequencing used blood. This chain connects TRBV19 to TRBJ2-7; D is uncertain. The CDR3 DNA reads as TGTGCCAGTAGCCCCAGGCCCAACTACGAGCAGTACTTC. Translating gives CASSPRPNYEQYF.